One and the same sample provided the 25 T cell receptor beta chains below, sequenced in a study of post-analysis software for immune sequencing data. cDNA libraries of TCR beta carried unique molecular identifiers. One entry per CDR3 protein results from TCRdb running MiXCR on the PCR reads. The sample consists of approximately 630,000 distinct CDR3 sequences, approximately 59% of them appearing once. These receptors' antigens are unknown. Study results and caveats: Patients showed TRBV5-6, TRBV5-1 and TRBV20-1 among several TRBV segments more frequent than in controls.

The sample was blood. These receptors all stem from a girl aged 2 to 9 with multiple sclerosis.

The V gene is TRBV6-2 or TRBV6-3, the J gene TRBJ2-1; 8 bases line up with TRBD1. The trim removed 4 bases at V and 5 bases at J, leaving 13 bases unmatched. CDR3 size: 17 residues. The germline CDR1 and CDR2 sequences are MNHEY and SVGEGT. The DNA of the CDR3 is TGTGCCAGCAGTTTGGGGCTCAGGGGGCTTAGGGACAATGAGCAGTTCTTC. It is translated as CASSLGLRGLRDNEQFF.

This chain links TRBV4-2 with TRBJ2-7; the D is unclear. V was shortened by 1 base and J by 7 bases, with 8 bases between the two germline ends. This CDR3 comprises 12 residues. Germline CDR1 LGHNA, CDR2 YNFKEQ. CDR3: CASSQVGVEQYF. For the CDR3, the DNA is TGTGCCAGCAGCCAAGTAGGCGTGGAGCAGTACTTC.

The table lists this clonotype with a few counts. Germline and junction disagree at one end, which may indicate a read error. This chain connects TRBV29-1 to TRBJ2-6, with TRBD1 matching over 10 bases. Germline CDR1 is SQVTM and CDR2 is ANQGSEA. This CDR3 is built from 16 residues. Written as DNA, the CDR3 is TGCGGCGTTGCCGGGACAGGGGTCTCTGGGGCCAACGTCCTGACTTTC. Protein: CGVAGTGVSGANVLTF.

V is TRBV20-1 and J is TRBJ2-3; D may be TRBD1 (6 bases). Trimming took 6 bases from V and 1 from J, leaving 14 bases between them. The CDR3 contains 14 residues. Germline V gene lookup returns CDR1 DFQATT and CDR2 SNEGSKA (reference sequence). The CDR3 sequence: CSAGQLTRTDTQYF. The CDR3 coding sequence is TGCAGTGCAGGACAGCTTACACGCACAGATACGCAGTATTTT.

In this sample, this clonotype turned up a few times. The gene calls are TRBV6-5 and TRBJ1-2, with TRBD1 identical over 7 bases. With V trimmed by 10 bases and J by 7 bases, 9 bases remained unmatched. The germline V gene has CDR1 MNHEY and CDR2 SVGAGI. CDR3 length: 12 amino acids. CDR3: CATTGVGVGYTF. The CDR3 coding sequence is TGTGCCACTACAGGGGTAGGGGTTGGCTACACCTTC.

This clonotype appeared a single time. V usage is TRBV6-5 and J usage is TRBJ2-4; D gene unclear. Germline CDR1 MNHEY, CDR2 SVGAGI. V lost 2 bases, J lost 2 bases, and 10 bases lay in between. The CDR3 contains 15 residues. CDR3 sequence: CASSYGEFTKNIQYF. The CDR3 DNA follows: TGTGCCAGCAGTTACGGGGAATTTACCAAAAACATTCAGTACTTC.

The CDR3: CSATQGDLRDTQYF. For the CDR3, the DNA is TGCAGTGCAACCCAAGGGGACCTCCGTGATACGCAGTATTTT. J is TRBJ2-3 and V is TRBV20-1; D possibly matches TRBD1 or TRBD2 (5 bases each). The CDR3 runs to 14 residues. The ends were cut back, 6 bases at V and 6 bases at J, with 19 bases in the middle. Germline V gene sequence: CDR1 DFQATT, CDR2 SNEGSKA (reference sequence).

This clonotype was observed a handful of times. CDR3 amino acids: CASGRTSGSIGETQYF. CDR3 sequence (DNA): TGTGCCAGCGGCCGGACTAGCGGGAGTATAGGGGAGACCCAGTACTTC. The chain carries TRBV7-2 and TRBJ2-5, with 13 bases fitting TRBD2. This CDR3 contains 16 residues. V lost 8 bases and J lost 5; bases outside the gene matches: 11. Germline V lookup: CDR1 SGHTA, CDR2 FQGNSA. The full variable domain, its missing parts supplied by reference TRBV7-2 and TRBJ2-5, is GAGVSQSPSNKVTEKGKDVELRCDPISGHTALYWYRQSLGQGLEFLIYFQGNSAPDKSGLPSDRFSAERTGGSVSTLTIQRTQQEDSAVYLCASGRTSGSIGETQYFGPGTRLLVL.

CDR3 sequence (DNA): TGTGCCAGCAGCTTGGGTCAGGGGTACAATTCACCCCTCCACTTT. Translated: CASSLGQGYNSPLHF. The chain joins TRBV5-8 to TRBJ1-6; a possible D gene is TRBD1 (6 bases). Trimming took off 0 bases at V and 7 bases at J, with 11 bases between the two ends. There are 15 residues in the CDR3. The germline gives CDR1 SGHTS, CDR2 YDEGEE.

The chain is built from TRBV11-2 and TRBJ1-2, with TRBD1 identical over 7 bases. Germline-derived CDR1 and CDR2 are SGHAT and FQNNGV. With 5 bases clipped from V and 10 bases from J, the junction kept 10 bases outside the gene matches. The CDR3 extends over 13 amino acids. The CDR3: CASSPTPTGNYTF. The DNA for the CDR3 is TGTGCCAGCAGCCCAACCCCGACAGGGAACTACACCTTC.

V gene TRBV12-3 or TRBV12-4 combines with J gene TRBJ2-1; 7 positions match TRBD2. The CDR3 loop spans 11 amino acids. Trimming took 6 bases from V and 15 from J; bases not matched to a gene: 8. The CDR3 DNA sequence: TGTGCCAGCAGGACCGGACTAGTATGGTTCTTC. Residues: CASRTGLVWFF.

This chain links TRBV18 with TRBJ1-1; D uncertain. Germline loops: CDR1 KGHSH, CDR2 LQKENI. V was pared by 6 bases and J by 1 base, with 21 bases between. The CDR3 has 17 amino acids. The CDR3 sequence is CASSRPPRQSGNTEAFF. The CDR3 nucleotides read TGTGCCAGCTCCCGCCCCCCCCGACAATCCGGGAACACTGAAGCTTTCTTT.

This clonotype was counted between two and nine times. This chain's CDR3 is CASSLDPGFYEQYF. As DNA, the CDR3 is TGTGCCAGCAGCTTAGATCCTGGCTTCTACGAGCAGTACTTC. The chain joins TRBV7-2 to TRBJ2-7; D is undetermined. CDR3 size: 14 residues. Trimming pared 1 base from V and 3 bases from J, leaving 10 bases between. Germline CDR1 and CDR2: SGHTA and FQGNSA.

This clonotype was recorded a few times. The chain employs TRBV6-6 and TRBJ2-5; TRBD2 matches 12 bases. V shed 0 bases, J shed 5 bases, and the junction held 7 bases outside the gene matches. The CDR3 has 17 amino acids. Germline V gives CDR1 MNHNY, CDR2 SVGAGI (reference sequence). The CDR3 spells CASSYSRTSGVGETQYF. As DNA, the CDR3 is TGTGCCAGCAGTTACTCAAGGACTAGCGGGGTAGGCGAGACCCAGTACTTC.

V and J are TRBV6-5 and TRBJ1-1; a weak D match, TRBD1 (6 bases). The CDR3 spans 13 residues. Looked up from germline, CDR1 is MNHEY and CDR2 is SVGAGI. V lost 2 bases and J lost 7, with 11 bases in between. The CDR3 bases are TGTGCCAGCAGTTACGGGTCAGGGGTTGAAGCTTTCTTT. It encodes CASSYGSGVEAFF.

The table lists this clonotype with a few counts. V and J are TRBV6-2 or TRBV6-3 and TRBJ2-3; TRBD2 matches 9 bases. From germline, CDR1 is MNHEY and CDR2 SVGEGT. Trimming cost V 5 bases and J 8 bases; bases outside gene matches: 8. The CDR3 extends over 14 amino acids. The CDR3 sequence: CASSLLAGLGTQYF. The CDR3, as DNA: TGTGCCAGCAGTCTCCTAGCGGGGCTCGGTACGCAGTATTTT.

This rearrangement joins TRBV3-1 to TRBJ2-3, with TRBD2 matching over 9 bases. Germline V gene lookup returns CDR1 LGHDT and CDR2 YNNKEL (reference sequence). The CDR3 runs 18 residues. The ends lost 2 bases at V and 3 bases at J; junction bases unmatched: 12. CDR3 in amino acids: CASSQSQGLAGITDTQYF. The CDR3 DNA reads TGTGCCAGCAGCCAATCCCAAGGGCTAGCGGGGATTACAGATACGCAGTATTTT.

Of note for this clonotype: This likely comes from a read error, as the CDR3 has no conserved phenylalanine or tryptophan at its end. This chain connects TRBV5-1 to TRBJ2-5; weak D call: TRBD2 (6 bases). The J call is in doubt because the DNA end fits TRBJ2-7 better. CDR1 SGHRS and CDR2 YFSETQ come from the germline V gene. CDR3 size: 16 residues. CDR3 amino acids: CASSLGPAGESYEQYC. In DNA form, the CDR3 reads TGCGCCAGCAGCTTGGGTCCAGCGGGCGAATCCTACGAGCAGTACTGC.

This chain links TRBV5-1 with TRBJ2-7; 7 bases are shared with TRBD2. Trimming at V came to 4 bases and at J to 2 bases, leaving 9 bases not matched to a gene. The CDR3 sequence is 15 residues long. The V gene's germline CDR1 is SGHRS and CDR2 YFSETQ. The CDR3 sequence: CASSTTGTTTYEQYF. CDR3 bases: TGCGCCAGCAGCACTACCGGGACTACAACCTACGAGCAGTACTTC.

V usage is TRBV27 and J usage is TRBJ2-3, with 8 bases that match TRBD2. The length of the CDR3 is 18 residues. CDR1 MNHEY and CDR2 SMNVEV come from the germline V gene (reference sequence). Losses at the gene ends were 6 bases for V and 5 bases for J; bases not matched to a gene: 19. CDR3 sequence reads: CASSPRAGVAGSEDTQYF. The CDR3 DNA reads TGTGCCAGCAGCCCAAGGGCGGGGGTAGCGGGGTCGGAAGATACGCAGTATTTT.

V usage is TRBV20-1 and J usage is TRBJ2-1; D may be TRBD1 or TRBD2 (6 bases each). Trimming removed 2 bases at V and 5 bases at J, with 16 bases between. This CDR3 is built from 15 residues. Looked up from germline, CDR1 is DFQATT and CDR2 is SNEGSKA (reference sequence). The CDR3 loop reads CSARFAGGPHNEQFF. The CDR3 region has the DNA TGCAGTGCTAGATTTGCCGGGGGCCCCCACAATGAGCAGTTCTTC.

This clonotype was counted a few times. The chain recombines TRBV7-9 with TRBJ2-7; TRBD2 is a possible D gene (5 bases). The end of the DNA aligns better with TRBJ2-5, so the J call may be wrong. This CDR3 contains 13 residues. The germline CDR1 and CDR2 sequences are SEHNR and FQNEAQ (reference sequence). CDR3 sequence: CASSPDPGETQYF. In DNA, the CDR3 is TGTGCCAGCAGCCCCGATCCGGGGGAGACCCAGTACTTC.

The chain carries TRBV7-6 and TRBJ2-3, with D perhaps matching TRBD2 (5 bases). V lost 3 bases and J 2 bases, leaving 15 bases between the germline ends. The V gene's germline CDR1 is SGHVS and CDR2 FNYEAQ. The CDR3 extends over 16 amino acids. The CDR3 region is CASSFGRALFTDTQYF. In DNA, the CDR3 is TGTGCCAGCAGCTTCGGGCGGGCCCTTTTCACAGATACGCAGTATTTT.

The rearrangement links TRBV20-1 to TRBJ2-4, with D perhaps being TRBD1 or TRBD2 (5 bases each). Germline V gives CDR1 DFQATT, CDR2 SNEGSKA (reference sequence). Trimming cost V 5 bases and J 13 bases, with 15 bases left between them. The CDR3 runs 11 residues. CDR3 nucleotides: TGCAGTGCTTGGGACGGAGTAGAGCAGTACTTC. Protein: CSAWDGVEQYF.

The chain combines TRBV25-1 with TRBJ1-2, with no clear D. This CDR3 contains 15 residues. CDR1 and CDR2 from the germline V gene are MGHDK and SYGVNS. V was trimmed by 1 base and J by 3 bases, leaving 12 bases between them. CDR3 DNA: TGTGCCAGCAGTGAATGGGTGGACGGAGACTATGGCTACACCTTC. Its translation: CASSEWVDGDYGYTF.